These T cell receptor beta chains were read from a single sample in a study of blood T cells in healthy people across ages. MiXCR, applied by TCRdb to the 5' RACE reads, yields one record per CDR3 protein. In the table there are fewer than 600,000 distinct CDR3 sequences, roughly a quarter of which are singletons. This sample was also put to use in a study of T cells of mothers and their children.

Sample: blood. These receptors all stem from a boy younger than 10 in good health. The CDR3 runs from the conserved cysteine through the conserved F or W. The D gene is left open where the match is weak. Not all rows give a size; the values are once, few, many and, for expanded clones, a class.

J gene | clone size | D gene | V gene | CDR3 protein | CDR3 DNA
TRBJ2-2 | . | . | TRBV20-1 | CSADFWTGELFF | TGCAGTGCTGACTTTTGGACCGGGGAGCTGTTTTTT
TRBJ2-5 | few | TRBD2 | TRBV30 | CAWSWTRAQETQYF | TGTGCCTGGAGTTGGACTAGGGCCCAAGAGACCCAGTACTTC
TRBJ2-5 | few | TRBD2 | TRBV4-2 | CASSQGTSERQETQYF | TGTGCCAGCAGCCAAGGAACTAGCGAAAGACAAGAGACCCAGTACTTC
TRBJ1-1 | few | . | TRBV12-3/TRBV12-4 | CASSPSYRSNTEAFF | TGTGCCAGCAGTCCCTCCTACAGATCGAACACTGAAGCTTTCTTT
TRBJ2-6 | . | . | TRBV20-1 | CSARDGSGANVLTF | TGCAGTGCCCGCGACGGCTCTGGGGCCAACGTCCTGACTTTC
TRBJ2-3 | . | TRBD2 | TRBV29-1 | CSVEDLGLAAVSTDTQYF | TGCAGCGTTGAAGATCTGGGACTAGCGGCCGTTAGCACAGATACGCAGTATTTT
TRBJ2-5 | . | . | TRBV10-3 | CAISESGQSQETQYF | TGTGCCATCAGTGAGTCGGGGCAGAGCCAAGAGACCCAGTACTTC
TRBJ1-1 | . | . | TRBV20-1 | CSARGGGGDTEAFF | TGCAGTGCTAGAGGAGGGGGAGGGGACACTGAAGCTTTCTTT
TRBJ1-2 | . | . | TRBV29-1 | CSVEEAQRRDGYTF | TGCAGCGTTGAAGAGGCCCAGCGAAGGGATGGCTACACCTTC
TRBJ1-6 | . | TRBD1 | TRBV5-5 | CASRLTGGGNSPLHF | TGTGCCAGCAGACTGACAGGGGGTGGTAATTCACCCCTCCACTTT
TRBJ2-1 | . | TRBD2 | TRBV7-9 | CASSLHSGTSGRMNEQFF | TGTGCCAGCAGCTTACATTCCGGGACTAGCGGGAGAATGAATGAGCAGTTCTTC
TRBJ2-2 | few | TRBD1 | TRBV6-5 | CASRPGTGSTGELFF | TGTGCCAGCAGGCCCGGGACAGGGTCGACCGGGGAGCTGTTTTTT
TRBJ2-1 | . | . | TRBV12-3/TRBV12-4 | CASSSDLGANEQFF | TGTGCCAGCAGTTCAGATCTGGGGGCGAATGAGCAGTTCTTC
TRBJ2-5 | . | . | TRBV10-3 | CAISEGKDGGRETQYF | TGTGCCATCAGTGAGGGAAAAGACGGGGGGCGGGAGACCCAGTACTTC
TRBJ2-7 | . | TRBD1 | TRBV6-2/TRBV6-3 | CASSYDRGSLEQYF | TGTGCCAGCAGTTACGACAGGGGATCTCTCGAGCAGTACTTC
TRBJ2-5 | few | TRBD2 | TRBV7-2 | CASTEGSGRQETQYF | TGTGCCAGCACCGAAGGTAGCGGGAGGCAAGAGACCCAGTACTTC
TRBJ2-3 | . | TRBD2 | TRBV7-9 | CASSAGLQSLITDTQYF | TGTGCCAGCAGCGCGGGACTACAATCCCTAATCACAGATACGCAGTATTTT